These T cell receptor beta chains were read from a single sample in a study of T cell changes during pregnancy in multiple sclerosis. The data were produced by immunoSEQ multiplex PCR, yet TCRdb's version contains in-frame clones alone and is incomplete. The table includes roughly 26,000 clones, roughly nine tenths detected once. Sequenced here: CD8+ T cells from peripheral blood mononuclear cells, sampled in the second trimester of pregnancy. All receptors come from a female donor with multiple sclerosis, enrolled in a pregnancy study. CDR3s include the opening cysteine and the closing phenylalanine or tryptophan. Fields, in order: J gene, V gene, clone size, D gene, CDR3 length, CDR3 DNA, CDR3 protein. A D gene is named only where the DNA matches it firmly. A clone size is listed for some rows: how often the clone was seen (once, few, many), or a class if it is expanded.

>TRBJ2-5|TRBV27|NA|TRBD1|14
TGTGCCAGCAGTTTTAGCCAGGGGGCAGAGACCCAGTACTTC
CASSFSQGAETQYF
>TRBJ2-7|TRBV19|few|TRBD2|17
TGTGCCAGTAGTGACGATCCCCGGGGGGAGAACTACTACGAGCAGTACTTC
CASSDDPRGENYYEQYF
>TRBJ2-7|TRBV6-6|NA|TRBD2|15
TGTGCCAGCAGTTACTCGACTAGCGCAAACTACGAGCAGTACTTC
CASSYSTSANYEQYF
>TRBJ2-3|TRBV5-1|NA|NA|19
TGCGCCAGCAGCTTGGACCTCCTCGAAGCTAGCGAGCCCACAGATACGCAGTATTTT
CASSLDLLEASEPTDTQYF
>TRBJ2-7|TRBV10-1|NA|TRBD2|14
TGCGCCAGCCCAACTAGCGGCCCAAGGCACGAGCAGTACTTC
CASPTSGPRHEQYF
>TRBJ2-1|TRBV4-2|NA|TRBD2|16
TGTGCCAGCAGCCAAGAGGAGGGGACTAGCGGCAATGAGCAGTTCTTC
CASSQEEGTSGNEQFF
>TRBJ2-7|TRBV6-6|NA|TRBD2|14
TGTGCCAGCAGTTTACTAGCGGGAGGGGGTGAGCAGTACTTC
CASSLLAGGGEQYF
>TRBJ1-1|TRBV5-1|NA|NA|12
TGCGCCAGCAGGGGGGGGGCGGCTGAAGCTTTCTTT
CASRGGAAEAFF
>TRBJ2-1|TRBV11-2|NA|NA|13
TGTGCCAGCTCCAGCGGCCTTACCGATGAGCAGTTCTTC
CASSSGLTDEQFF
>TRBJ1-1|TRBV7-5|NA|NA|14
TGTGCCAGAAGCTTGGCCAGGGGTTTAACTGAAGCTTTCTTT
CARSLARGLTEAFF
>TRBJ2-7|TRBV2|NA|TRBD2|13
TGTGCCAGCAGTGGGCTAGCGGACTACGAGCAGTACTTC
CASSGLADYEQYF
>TRBJ2-3|TRBV4-2|NA|TRBD2|21
TGTGCCAGCAGCCATCGAAGTGTGGGACTAGCGGGAGGGCCGAACACAGATACGCAGTATTTT
CASSHRSVGLAGGPNTDTQYF
>TRBJ2-7|TRBV19|NA|TRBD2|14
TGTGCCACTAAAGACCGGGGGGAAACCTACGAGCAGTACTTC
CATKDRGETYEQYF
>TRBJ1-4|TRBV5-4|NA|NA|14
TGTGCCAGCAGCAACAGGGAGACTAATGAAAAACTGTTTTTT
CASSNRETNEKLFF
>TRBJ2-4|TRBV6-1|NA|TRBD1|13
TGTGCCAGCATTGGGGACAGCTTAAACATTCAGTACTTC
CASIGDSLNIQYF
>TRBJ2-1|TRBV5-1|NA|NA|15
TGCGCCAGCAGCTCCCGGGACTGGGCCTACAATGAGCAGTTCTTC
CASSSRDWAYNEQFF
>TRBJ2-1|TRBV11-3|NA|TRBD1|16
TGTGCCAGCAGCTCGGGACAGGGGACCCCCTACAATGAGCAGTTCTTC
CASSSGQGTPYNEQFF
>TRBJ2-1|TRBV7-2|NA|TRBD2|14
TGTGCCAGTACCACGGGGGGGAGCTACAATGAGCAGTTCTTC
CASTTGGSYNEQFF
>TRBJ2-3|TRBV7-2|NA|TRBD2|16
TGTGCCAGCAGCTTATGGTGGGAGGGCCACAGTGATACGCAGTATTTT
CASSLWWEGHSDTQYF
>TRBJ1-2|TRBV18|NA|TRBD1|14
TGTGCCAGCTCACCTAGGACAGGGAGCTATGGCTACACCTTC
CASSPRTGSYGYTF
>TRBJ2-1|TRBV10-3|NA|TRBD2|18
TGTGCCATCAGTGAGTCGACGGGGACTAGCGTATCAAATTGGGAGCAGTTCTTC
CAISESTGTSVSNWEQFF
>TRBJ2-7|TRBV28|few|TRBD1|14
TGTGCCAGCACCCCCCTCACAGGGGCCTACGAGCAGTACTTC
CASTPLTGAYEQYF
>TRBJ2-3|TRBV4-2|NA|TRBD2|17
TGTGCCAGCAGCCTCGAATTAGCGGGAGTAAGGGGGGATACGCAGTATTTT
CASSLELAGVRGDTQYF
>TRBJ2-1|TRBV7-2|NA|TRBD2|15
TGTGCCAGCAGCTGGACTAGCGGACCGCACAATGAGCAGTTCTTC
CASSWTSGPHNEQFF
>TRBJ2-7|TRBV6-5|NA|NA|13
TGTGCCAGCAGAGGGACATTATCCTACGAGCAGTACTTC
CASRGTLSYEQYF
>TRBJ2-7|TRBV7-9|NA|TRBD1|15
TGTGCCAGCAGCCCCCGACAGGGATGGTGGGGCGAGCAGTACTTC
CASSPRQGWWGEQYF
>TRBJ1-1|TRBV7-2|NA|NA|14
TGTGCCAGCAGCTTAGGGGGGGGGTACACTGAAGCTTTCTTT
CASSLGGGYTEAFF
>TRBJ2-3|TRBV27|NA|NA|16
TGTGCCAGCAGTTTATTCCGGGACACAACCGTGGATACGCAGTATTTT
CASSLFRDTTVDTQYF
>TRBJ2-3|TRBV30|NA|TRBD2|15
TGTGCCTGGAGTGTTGGGGGAGGGCCGCTCGATACGCAGTATTTT
CAWSVGGGPLDTQYF
>TRBJ2-5|TRBV9|many|NA|15
TGTGCCAGCAGCGAGCGGACAGTGAAAGAAGAGACCCAGTACTTC
CASSERTVKEETQYF
>TRBJ2-4|TRBV5-5|NA|NA|15
TGTGCCAGCAGCTCGATAGGACTAGCCAAAAACATTCAGTACTTC
CASSSIGLAKNIQYF
>TRBJ2-4|TRBV19|NA|TRBD2|17
TGTGCCAGTAGTAGGGAGTCTAGCGGGAGGGTTGAGAACATTCAGTACTTC
CASSRESSGRVENIQYF
>TRBJ2-3|TRBV28|once|TRBD2|14
TGTGCCAGCAGTTCTCGGACTAGCGTCGGAACGCAGTATTTT
CASSSRTSVGTQYF
>TRBJ2-1|TRBV25-1|NA|NA|14
TGTGCCAGCAGTGGGGCGACACAATACAATGAGCAGTTCTTC
CASSGATQYNEQFF
>TRBJ2-7|TRBV21-1|NA|NA|18
TGTGCCAGCAGGACGCGGCTGTACCGGGACAGGACACCTTACGAGCAGTACTTC
CASRTRLYRDRTPYEQYF
>TRBJ2-3|TRBV7-9|NA|NA|16
TGTGCCACCACGGAGGGGGCAGGGGCATTCACAGATACGCAGTATTTT
CATTEGAGAFTDTQYF
>TRBJ1-2|TRBV6-5|NA|TRBD1|14
TGTGCCAGCAGACCCGGACAGGGCGTCTATGGCTACACCTTC
CASRPGQGVYGYTF
>TRBJ2-7|TRBV5-6|NA|NA|13
TGTGCCAGCAGCTCCTGGGGGGACTACGAGCAGTACTTC
CASSSWGDYEQYF
>TRBJ2-1|TRBV4-2|NA|TRBD2|14
TGTGCCAGCAGCCAAGCGGGGGGGGGTTACGAGCAGTTCTTC
CASSQAGGGYEQFF
>TRBJ2-4|TRBV7-2|NA|TRBD1|19
TGTGCCAGCAGCTTACTTGTCGGGACAGGGTATCCTCCCAAAAACATTCAGTACTTC
CASSLLVGTGYPPKNIQYF
>TRBJ2-1|TRBV19|NA|TRBD2|15
TGTGCCAGTAACGATCTAGCGGGAGTGTACAATGAGCAGTTCTTC
CASNDLAGVYNEQFF
>TRBJ1-2|TRBV7-8|NA|NA|16
TGTGCCAGCAGCTTCCAGACCGCTGACAGCGCTAATGGCTACACCTTC
CASSFQTADSANGYTF
>TRBJ1-3|TRBV9|NA|NA|15
TGTGCCAGCAGCGTAGGACAGATCTCTGGAAACACCATATATTTT
CASSVGQISGNTIYF
>TRBJ2-1|TRBV18|NA|NA|15
TGTGCCAGCTCACCACGGGACTCCCTGTACAATGAGCAGTTCTTC
CASSPRDSLYNEQFF
>TRBJ2-6|TRBV7-8|NA|TRBD1|17
TGTGCCAGCAGCTTAGCTGGACAGGGGTCTGGGGCCAACGTCCTGACTTTC
CASSLAGQGSGANVLTF
>TRBJ1-2|TRBV9|NA|TRBD1|15
TGTGCCAGCAGCGTGGATCCCGGACAGGGGGATGGCTACACCTTC
CASSVDPGQGDGYTF
>TRBJ2-2|TRBV27|NA|TRBD1|14
TGTGCCAGCAGTCGACAGGGCCTTACTAGGGAGCTGTTTTTT
CASSRQGLTRELFF
>TRBJ2-7|TRBV29-1|NA|TRBD1|13
TGCAGCGCCCGGACAGGGGACTCCTACGAGCAGTACTTC
CSARTGDSYEQYF
>TRBJ2-1|TRBV5-4|NA|TRBD2|17
TGTGCCAGCAGCTTAAGGGCAGGACTAGCGATATACAATGAGCAGTTCTTC
CASSLRAGLAIYNEQFF
>TRBJ2-3|TRBV9|NA|TRBD2|16
TGTGCCAGCAGCGCCCGACTAGCGGACAGCACAGATACGCAGTATTTT
CASSARLADSTDTQYF
>TRBJ2-2|TRBV6-5|NA|NA|14
TGTGCCAGCAGTTTAGGCCAGGGCACCGGGGAGCTGTTTTTT
CASSLGQGTGELFF
>TRBJ1-4|TRBV6-5|medium-sized|TRBD1|14
TGTGCCAGCAGTTGGACAGGGGACGGAGAAAAACTGTTTTTT
CASSWTGDGEKLFF
>TRBJ2-5|TRBV9|NA|TRBD2|16
TGTGCCAGCAGCGTTGGACTAGCGGGCGTGAGGGAGACCCAGTACTTC
CASSVGLAGVRETQYF
>TRBJ2-3|TRBV5-1|once|TRBD2|16
TGCGCCAGCAGCTTTCCACTAGCGGGAGACAAGGATACGCAGTATTTT
CASSFPLAGDKDTQYF
>TRBJ2-5|TRBV6-1|NA|NA|15
TGTGCCAGCAGTGAAGACAGCTTAGGCTGGGAGACCCAGTACTTC
CASSEDSLGWETQYF
>TRBJ2-1|TRBV7-3|NA|NA|16
TGTGCCAGCAGCTCATTAGCGGATAGCTCCTACAATGAGCAGTTCTTC
CASSSLADSSYNEQFF
>TRBJ1-1|TRBV7-9|NA|NA|15
TGTGCCAGCAGCTTAGTCGTTGTTTCGAACACTGAAGCTTTCTTT
CASSLVVVSNTEAFF
>TRBJ2-1|TRBV29-1|NA|NA|14
TGCAGCGTTGAAGACCGTGGCCGCTCCAATGAGCAGTTCTTC
CSVEDRGRSNEQFF
>TRBJ2-7|TRBV5-1|few|NA|14
TGCGCCAGCAGTATGACAGGACCCTCCTACGAGCAGTACTTC
CASSMTGPSYEQYF